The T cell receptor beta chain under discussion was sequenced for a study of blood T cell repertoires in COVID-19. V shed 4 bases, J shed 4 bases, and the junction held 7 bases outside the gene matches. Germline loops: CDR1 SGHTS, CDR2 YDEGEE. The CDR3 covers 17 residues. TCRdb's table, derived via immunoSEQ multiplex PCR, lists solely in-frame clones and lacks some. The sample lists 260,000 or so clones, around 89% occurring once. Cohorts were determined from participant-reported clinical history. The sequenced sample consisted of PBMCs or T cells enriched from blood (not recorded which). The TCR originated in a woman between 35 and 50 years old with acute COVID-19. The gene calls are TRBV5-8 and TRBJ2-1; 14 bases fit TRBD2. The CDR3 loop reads CASSVGTSGSYYNEQFF. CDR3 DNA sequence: TGTGCCAGCAGCGTCGGGACTAGCGGGAGTTATTACAATGAGCAGTTCTTC.